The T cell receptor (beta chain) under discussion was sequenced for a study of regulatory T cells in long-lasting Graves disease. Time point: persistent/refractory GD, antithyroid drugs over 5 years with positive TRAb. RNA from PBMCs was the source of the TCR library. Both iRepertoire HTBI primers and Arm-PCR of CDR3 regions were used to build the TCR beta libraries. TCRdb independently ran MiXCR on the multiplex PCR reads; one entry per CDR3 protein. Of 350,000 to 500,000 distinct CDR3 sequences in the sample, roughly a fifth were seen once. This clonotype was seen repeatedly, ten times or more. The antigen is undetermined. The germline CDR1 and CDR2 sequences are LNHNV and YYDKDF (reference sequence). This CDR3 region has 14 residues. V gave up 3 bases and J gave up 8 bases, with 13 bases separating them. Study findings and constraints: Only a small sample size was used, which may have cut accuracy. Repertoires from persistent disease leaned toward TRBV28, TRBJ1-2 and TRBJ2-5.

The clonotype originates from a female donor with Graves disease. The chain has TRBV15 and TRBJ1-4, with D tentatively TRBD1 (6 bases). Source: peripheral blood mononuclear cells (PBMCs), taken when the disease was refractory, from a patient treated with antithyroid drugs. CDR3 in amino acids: CATSRDFQGEKLFF. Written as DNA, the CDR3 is TGTGCCACCAGCAGGGACTTTCAGGGGGAAAAACTGTTTTTT.